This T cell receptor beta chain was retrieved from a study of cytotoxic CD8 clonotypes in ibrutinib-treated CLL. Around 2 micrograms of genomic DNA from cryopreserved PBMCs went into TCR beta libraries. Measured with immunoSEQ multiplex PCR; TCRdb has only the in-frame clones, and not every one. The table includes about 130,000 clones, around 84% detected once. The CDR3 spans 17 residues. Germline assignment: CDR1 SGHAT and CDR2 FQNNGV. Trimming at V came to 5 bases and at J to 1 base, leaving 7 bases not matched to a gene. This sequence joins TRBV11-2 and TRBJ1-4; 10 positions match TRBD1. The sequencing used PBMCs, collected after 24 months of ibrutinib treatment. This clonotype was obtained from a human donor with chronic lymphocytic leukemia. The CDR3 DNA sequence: TGTGCCAGCAGCATCAGGACAGGGGGGGGAACTAATGAAAAACTGTTTTTT. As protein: CASSIRTGGGTNEKLFF.